Listed below are T cell receptor beta chains from one sample, sequenced in a study of blood T cells in healthy people across ages. TCRdb redid the calling of the 5' RACE reads with MiXCR, one entry per CDR3 protein. The top ten clones hold approximately 15% of a sample with around 650,000 distinct CDR3 sequences, roughly 32% of them seen once. The sample was blood. These TCRs come from a woman older than 75 in good health. CDR3s leave out the opening cysteine and the closing phenylalanine or tryptophan.

TRBV4-1	ASSQDEQGEGEQY
TRBV12-5	ASGLGQGISPLH
TRBV4-1	ASSQLQGNQETQY
TRBV6-6	ASSSGWGLQETQY
TRBV15	ATSRDRGKREQF
TRBV29-1	SVEDRTGGESGAPLREQF
TRBV10-3	AISVAGTTEAF
TRBV5-1	ASSLREQKGRTDTQY
TRBV3-1	ASSQDASGHSF
TRBV5-4	ASSWVANYNEQF
TRBV29-1	SVEVPQGQRINYGYT
TRBV7-2	ASSSPGLPGEQY
TRBV5-1	ASSPRSGTVTQY
TRBV29-1	SVSHSYGYT
TRBV20-1	SVEGGRGAKNIQY
TRBV7-2	ASGGGKGDRNRPQH
TRBV5-8	ASSLWGEASTDTQY
TRBV20-1	SAAPNRVYGYT
TRBV6-2/TRBV6-3	ASSWTGRTGELF
TRBV6-5	ASSYSSTGDSTDTQY
TRBV5-6	ASSLGTAPYNEQF
TRBV20-1	SAKKVAGAYNEQF
TRBV6-2/TRBV6-3	ASGRGQDTQY
TRBV7-9	ASSYPPTGHHEQY
TRBV20-1	SARAQGANQPQH
TRBV29-1	SGGSGPSYYEQY
TRBV5-1	ASSSNTGNTEAF
TRBV20-1	SALSPSPSTDTQY